Below are 23 T cell receptor beta chains sequenced from a single sample in a study of CD8 T cells in Susac syndrome. cDNA came from about 0.46 to 1 ug RNA primed by random hexamers. TCRdb independently ran MiXCR on the immunoSEQ multiplex PCR reads; one entry per CDR3 protein. The top ten clones hold around 0.072% of a sample with about 250,000 distinct CDR3 sequences, about 93% of them seen once. Material for sequencing was CD4+ T cells from PBMCs. The receptors shown here come from a human donor with multiple sclerosis.

The CDR3: CSVRSGAEQFF. CDR3 bases: TGCAGCGTTCGTAGCGGAGCGGAGCAGTTCTTC. V gene TRBV29-1 combines with J gene TRBJ2-1, with D tentatively TRBD2 (6 bases). The CDR3 sequence is 11 residues long. Trimming took off 5 bases at V and 10 bases at J, with 12 bases between the two ends. Germline V gene data show CDR1 as SQVTM and CDR2 as ANQGSEA.

The J gene is TRBJ1-1, the V gene TRBV30; perhaps TRBD1 as D (5 bases). Per germline, CDR1 GTSNPN and CDR2 SVGIG (reference sequence). This CDR3 is built from 15 residues. V was clipped by 5 bases and J by 1 base, with 17 bases between them. Here the CDR3 reads CAWVWVGTPNTEAFF. The CDR3 coding sequence is TGTGCCTGGGTTTGGGTTGGGACCCCGAACACTGAAGCTTTCTTT. Using reference TRBV30 and TRBJ1-1 for the parts outside the CDR3, the full variable domain is SQTIHQWPATLVQPVGSPLSLECTVEGTSNPNLYWYRQAAGRGLQLLFYSVGIGQISSEVPQNLSASRPQDRQFILSSKKLLLSDSGFYLCAWVWVGTPNTEAFFGQGTRLTVV.

This chain connects TRBV5-1 to TRBJ1-1; D perhaps matches TRBD1 (6 bases). The CDR3 runs 15 residues. From germline, CDR1 is SGHRS and CDR2 YFSETQ. The V end was cut by 0 bases, the J end by 3 bases, with 12 bases between. For the CDR3, the DNA is TGCGCCAGCAGCTTGGGCAGGGGATCGGACACTGAAGCTTTCTTT. Translating it yields CASSLGRGSDTEAFF.

The V and J genes are TRBV9 and TRBJ2-1, with unresolved D. V was trimmed by 0 bases and J by 8 bases, leaving 15 bases between them. Germline V gene lookup returns CDR1 SGDLS and CDR2 YYNGEE. The CDR3 has 15 amino acids. CDR3 in amino acids: CASSVGPQIAHEQFF. The CDR3 coding sequence is TGTGCCAGCAGCGTAGGTCCTCAAATAGCCCATGAGCAGTTCTTC.

V gene TRBV5-6 combines with J gene TRBJ2-7; 8 nucleotides match TRBD2. Germline V gene data show CDR1 as SGHDT and CDR2 as YYEEEE. Germline trimming cut 4 bases from V and 5 bases from J; bases unmatched to any gene: 11. CDR3 length: 15 amino acids. The CDR3 is CASSPMRGASHEQYF. The CDR3 coding sequence is TGTGCCAGCAGCCCGATGCGGGGGGCTAGCCACGAGCAGTACTTC.

The V gene is TRBV19, the J gene TRBJ1-2; no firm D call. V dropped 2 bases and J dropped 8 bases, with 15 bases sitting between them. Germline loops: CDR1 LNHDA, CDR2 SQIVND (reference sequence). The CDR3 runs to 14 residues. The CDR3 is CASSIQPVGEGYTF. CDR3 bases: TGTGCCAGTAGTATACAACCCGTTGGGGAAGGCTACACCTTC.

The V call is TRBV6-1, the J call TRBJ2-5, with a possible D match to TRBD2 (5 bases). V gave up 6 bases and J gave up 5 bases, with 16 bases separating them. Germline V gene lookup returns CDR1 MNHNS and CDR2 SASEGT. The CDR3 totals 14 residues. The CDR3 spells CASSRLPPGETQYF. CDR3 sequence (DNA): TGTGCCAGCAGCCGACTTCCGCCGGGGGAGACCCAGTACTTC.

The rearrangement links TRBV29-1 to TRBJ2-5; TRBD1 agrees at 7 bases. V shed 4 bases, J shed 2 bases, and the junction held 13 bases outside the gene matches. Germline CDR1 and CDR2: SQVTM and ANQGSEA. The CDR3 is 16 residues long. The CDR3 here is CSVVEARQGAQETQYF. CDR3 sequence (DNA): TGCAGCGTTGTAGAGGCCAGACAGGGCGCACAAGAGACCCAGTACTTC.

The gene calls are TRBV27 and TRBJ2-1; no definite D call. V lost 5 bases and J 9 bases, leaving 20 bases between the germline ends. CDR3 length equals 15 residues. Germline CDR1 and CDR2: MNHEY and SMNVEV (reference sequence). CDR3 loop: CASSPRRGDTGEQFF. For the CDR3, the DNA is TGTGCCAGCAGTCCACGGCGAGGAGATACGGGTGAGCAGTTCTTC.

The table lists this clonotype with a count of one. The chain employs TRBV7-9 and TRBJ2-7, with D possibly TRBD1 on 6 matching bases. Germline values: CDR1 SEHNR, CDR2 FQNEAQ (reference sequence). CDR3 size: 14 residues. V was cut by 2 bases and J by 1 base, with 9 bases left in between. DNA of the CDR3: TGTGCCAGCAGCTTATGGCAGGGGTCCTACGAGCAGTACTTC. The encoded protein is CASSLWQGSYEQYF.

Details on this clonotype: At one boundary the junction diverges from the germline segment, which might be a read error. The gene calls are TRBV20-1 and TRBJ1-1; D is uncertain. The germline V gene encodes CDR1 DFQATT and CDR2 SNEGSKA (reference sequence). This CDR3 has 14 residues. The CDR3 loop reads CSAMLAGVDTEAFF. CDR3 DNA sequence: TGCAGCGCTATGCTAGCGGGCGTAGACACTGAAGCTTTCTTT.

The CDR3 loop reads CASSPGTGLKRAKGTDTQYF. The DNA of the CDR3 is TGTGCCAGCAGCCCCGGGACAGGGTTGAAGAGGGCTAAAGGGACAGATACGCAGTATTTT. This chain joins TRBV11-1 and TRBJ2-3, with 9 positions matching TRBD1. The CDR3 is 20 residues long. Germline CDR1 reads SGHAT; CDR2 reads FQDESV (reference sequence). The V gene end was trimmed by 5 bases and the J gene end by 3 bases; junction bases not matched to a gene: 21. The full variable domain, rest sourced from reference TRBV11-1 and TRBJ2-3, is EAEVAQSPRYKITEKSQAVAFWCDPISGHATLYWYRQILGQGPELLVQFQDESVVDDSQLPKDRFSAERLKGVDSTLKIQPAELGDSAMYLCASSPGTGLKRAKGTDTQYFGPGTRLTVL.

This clonotype was picked up a small number of times. This chain joins TRBV7-2 and TRBJ2-3; D may be TRBD1 (6 bases). CDR3 size: 15 residues. CDR1 is SGHTA, CDR2 FQGNSA, per germline. Trimming cost V 0 bases and J 3 bases, with 10 bases left between them. The CDR3 DNA is TGTGCCAGCAGCTTAGCCCTAGGGGGTACAGATACGCAGTATTTT. It specifies CASSLALGGTDTQYF.

The rearrangement joins TRBV10-3 to TRBJ1-1, with 8 bases identical to TRBD1. Germline CDR1 is ENHRY and CDR2 is SYGVKD. After removal of 6 bases from V and 4 bases from J, the junction contained 7 bases not matched to a gene. The CDR3 totals 14 residues. The CDR3 coding sequence is TGTGCCATCAGAAAGACAGGGGTGATCACTGAAGCTTTCTTT. This sequence encodes CAIRKTGVITEAFF.

The chain recombines TRBV20-1 with TRBJ2-1, with 11 bases matching TRBD2. Per germline, CDR1 DFQATT and CDR2 SNEGSKA (reference sequence). With V trimmed by 4 bases and J by 8 bases, 4 bases remained unmatched. CDR3 size: 13 residues. The CDR3 region is CSAILAGGYEQFF. The CDR3 nucleotides read TGCAGTGCTATTCTAGCGGGAGGTTATGAGCAGTTCTTC.

The chain combines TRBV5-1 with TRBJ1-3; no clear D. V was clipped by 0 bases and J by 7 bases, with 11 bases between them. CDR1 is SGHRS and CDR2 is YFSETQ in the germline V gene. The CDR3 is 14 amino acids. The CDR3 sequence: CASSLDDNRNTIYF. DNA of the CDR3: TGCGCCAGCAGCTTGGATGACAACCGGAACACCATATATTTT.

The gene calls are TRBV20-1 and TRBJ2-4, with D tentatively TRBD2 (6 bases). Per the germline V gene, CDR1 is DFQATT and CDR2 is SNEGSKA (reference sequence). Trimming stripped 6 bases from V and 3 bases from J, with 15 bases between. CDR3 length: 14 amino acids. As DNA, the CDR3 is TGCAGTGCCACCAGTCTCGGGGGCAAAAACATTCAGTACTTC. It specifies CSATSLGGKNIQYF.

The chain is built from TRBV3-1 and TRBJ1-2; D remains ambiguous. The germline CDR1 and CDR2 sequences are LGHDT and YNNKEL (reference sequence). The V gene lost 3 bases and the J gene lost 7 bases, with 9 bases spanning the gap. The CDR3 runs to 12 residues. This CDR3 is CASSHYISGYTF. CDR3 nucleotide sequence: TGTGCCAGCAGCCACTACATATCTGGCTACACCTTC.

The rearrangement joins TRBV20-1 to TRBJ2-2; 7 bases are a match to TRBD1. Germline CDR1 and CDR2: DFQATT and SNEGSKA (reference sequence). With V trimmed by 1 base and J by 0 bases, 5 bases remained unmatched. CDR3 length: 16 amino acids. DNA for the CDR3: TGCAGTGCTAGAGCCGGGACAGCGGCGAACACCGGGGAGCTGTTTTTT. This encodes CSARAGTAANTGELFF.

The chain is built from TRBV27 and TRBJ2-7, with a weak D call TRBD1 (6 bases). CDR1 MNHEY and CDR2 SMNVEV come from the germline V gene (reference sequence). V was pared by 8 bases and J by 2 bases, with 19 bases between. The length of the CDR3 is 15 residues. The CDR3, as DNA: TGTGCCAGCGGGCACGGGCAGGGGTCCCCCTACGAGCAGTACGTC. It encodes CASGHGQGSPYEQYV.

CDR3 DNA sequence: TGTGCCTGGAGTGTACGGGCGCCCAGAGCCAAAAACATTCAGTACTTC. It codes for CAWSVRAPRAKNIQYF. The gene calls are TRBV30 and TRBJ2-4, with D unclear. V was clipped by 0 bases and J by 0 bases, with 12 bases between them. Germline lookup yields CDR1 GTSNPN and CDR2 SVGIG (reference sequence). The CDR3 is 16 residues long.

This clonotype is a singleton in its sample. The chain joins TRBV18 to TRBJ2-2; D is unclear. This CDR3 comprises 16 residues. V was clipped by 1 base and J by 0 bases, with 9 bases between them. Germline V gene sequence: CDR1 KGHSH, CDR2 LQKENI. The CDR3 region is CASSPLEHANTGELFF. DNA for the CDR3: TGTGCCAGCTCACCACTGGAGCACGCGAACACCGGGGAGCTGTTTTTT.

The chain is built from TRBV28 and TRBJ2-3; 8 bases agree with TRBD1. Germline CDR1 MDHEN, CDR2 SYDVKM. V gave up 5 bases and J gave up 2 bases; unmatched junction bases: 6. The CDR3 consists of 15 residues. CDR3 in amino acids: CASSRHRGSTDTQYF. The CDR3 region has the DNA TGTGCCAGCAGTCGCCACAGGGGGTCCACAGATACGCAGTATTTT.